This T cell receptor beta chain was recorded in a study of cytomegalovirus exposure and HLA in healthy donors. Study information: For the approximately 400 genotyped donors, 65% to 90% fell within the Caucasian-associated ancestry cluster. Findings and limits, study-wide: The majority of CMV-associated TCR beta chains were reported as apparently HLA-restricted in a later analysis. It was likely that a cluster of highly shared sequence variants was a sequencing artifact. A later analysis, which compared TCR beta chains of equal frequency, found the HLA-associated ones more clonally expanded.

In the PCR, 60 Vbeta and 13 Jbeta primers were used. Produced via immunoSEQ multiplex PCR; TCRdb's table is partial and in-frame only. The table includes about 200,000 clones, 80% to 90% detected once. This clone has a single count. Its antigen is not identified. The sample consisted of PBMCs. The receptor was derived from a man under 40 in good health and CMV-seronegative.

In nucleotides, the CDR3 is TGCGCCAGCAGCTTGGCCGACTATGAGGCGGCCCAGTACTTC. Protein: CASSLADYEAAQYF. This chain connects TRBV5-1 to TRBJ2-5, with D maybe TRBD2 (5 bases). Germline V lookup: CDR1 SGHRS, CDR2 YFSETQ. The CDR3 loop spans 14 amino acids. With 0 bases removed from V and 9 bases from J, the gap between germline ends came to 15 bases.